This T cell receptor (beta chain) was identified during a study of blood T cells in healthy people across ages. Points on this clonotype: Its specificity is not known.

The CDR3 has 19 amino acids. Total RNA was isolated from each sample in quantities of at least 5.5 micrograms. Combining a sample-barcoded 5' primer with a J-beta primer mix, a second PCR ran for about 7 to 12 cycles. TCRdb itself ran the 5' RACE reads through MiXCR, one entry per CDR3 protein. The table has about 1.5 million distinct CDR3 sequences, less than 45% seen once. Findings of the study overall: Both naive CD4+ cell counts and diversity were greater in long-lived donors than in aged donors.

The J gene is TRBJ2-4, the V gene TRBV21-1; the listed D gene, TRBD2, was not tested against the DNA. TRBV21-1 has pseudogene status. The sequencing input was blood. The sequence was obtained from a woman in her late teens or twenties in good health. CDR3 in DNA: TGTGCCAGCAGCTACTCCGGGACTAGCGGTTTTCTAGCCAAAAACATTCAGTACTTC. It is translated as CASSYSGTSGFLAKNIQYF.